A single sample gave rise to the 32 T cell receptor beta chains below, sequenced in a study of PD-1 blockade in classical Hodgkin lymphoma. Sequencing was performed with immunoSEQ multiplex PCR; in TCRdb, only in-frame clones are kept and a portion is missing. The sample holds some 30,000 clones; more than 65% are singletons and the top ten take about 18%. Time point of the sample: cycle 4 day 1 (C4D1), after 6 weeks of nivolumab. All trial patients relapsed after autologous stem cell transplantation. Sequenced material: peripheral blood mononuclear cells (PBMCs), taken before the fourth cycle of nivolumab. Receptor source: a human donor with classical Hodgkin lymphoma.

The CDR3 protein is CASLGGGSYNEQFF. The CDR3, as DNA: TGTGCCAGCCTCGGCGGGGGATCCTACAATGAGCAGTTCTTC. The rearrangement uses TRBV7-9 and TRBJ2-1, with 7 bases aligning to TRBD2. From germline, CDR1 is SEHNR and CDR2 FQNEAQ (reference sequence). V lost 8 bases to trimming and J lost 1 base; unmatched junction nucleotides: 5. The CDR3 length is 14 residues.

The chain combines TRBV5-1 with TRBJ2-7; 7 nucleotides match TRBD2. Trimming took 3 bases from V and 5 from J; bases not matched to a gene: 14. Germline CDR1 and CDR2: SGHRS and YFSETQ. This CDR3 has 16 amino acids. The CDR3: CASSYQWGGALDEQYF. The DNA of the CDR3 is TGCGCCAGCAGCTACCAGTGGGGGGGAGCCTTGGACGAGCAGTACTTC. The variable domain in full, completed from reference TRBV5-1 and TRBJ2-7, reads KAGVTQTPRYLIKTRGQQVTLSCSPISGHRSVSWYQQTPGQGLQFLFEYFSETQRNKGNFPGRFSGRQFSNSRSEMNVSTLELGDSALYLCASSYQWGGALDEQYFGPGTRLTVT.

This clone was observed a handful of times. This chain joins TRBV12-1 and TRBJ1-2. TRBV12-1 is annotated as a pseudogene. The CDR3 is made up of 16 amino acids. The DNA of the CDR3 is TGTGCCAGCAGCTCTCGGAGGGAGGCCCGTAACTATGGCTACACCTTC. Amino acid sequence: CASSSRREARNYGYTF.

This chain links TRBV4-1 with TRBJ1-5, with 7 bases identical to TRBD1. The CDR3 loop spans 17 amino acids. The junction had 11 bases not matched to a gene; V was cut back by 2 bases and J by 4 bases. Germline V lookup: CDR1 MGHRA, CDR2 YSYEKL. CDR3 amino acids: CASSQNAPGTVNQPQHF. The CDR3 nucleotides read TGCGCCAGCAGCCAAAACGCACCCGGGACAGTTAATCAGCCCCAGCATTTT.

The rearrangement links TRBV6-1 to TRBJ1-1, with TRBD1 identical over 7 bases. The CDR3 has 13 residues. CDR1 and CDR2 from the germline V gene are MNHNS and SASEGT. V lost 5 bases to trimming and J lost 5 bases; unmatched junction nucleotides: 5. CDR3 residues: CASSTGVYTEAFF. The CDR3 DNA is TGTGCCAGCAGTACAGGGGTATATACTGAAGCTTTCTTT.

This clone was recorded only once. The rearrangement uses TRBV11-3 and TRBJ2-3, with TRBD2 matching 13 bases. CDR1 is SGHNT and CDR2 is YENEEA in the germline V gene. This CDR3 has 20 residues. Losses at the gene ends were 5 bases for V and 0 bases for J; bases not matched to a gene: 14. CDR3 nucleotide sequence: TGTGCCAGCAGCCGTTCAACTAGCGGGGGGGACCAATATAGCACAGATACGCAGTATTTT. It codes for CASSRSTSGGDQYSTDTQYF.

The V call is TRBV6-1, the J call TRBJ2-2; D may be TRBD1 (5 bases). Deletions cut 5 bases from V and 4 bases from J, with 8 bases between. Germline V gene data show CDR1 as MNHNS and CDR2 as SASEGT. CDR3 length equals 13 residues. The CDR3 reads CASSSQGTGELFF. The CDR3 DNA sequence: TGTGCCAGCAGTTCGCAGGGCACCGGGGAGCTGTTTTTT.

This clone was counted a few times. The genes are TRBV7-2 and TRBJ2-3; D is uncertain. The CDR3 extends over 14 amino acids. CDR1 and CDR2 (germline): SGHTA, FQGNSA. Trimming cost V 1 base and J 2 bases, with 7 bases left between them. For the CDR3, the DNA is TGTGCCAGCAGCTTAGGAGCCCACACAGATACGCAGTATTTT. As protein: CASSLGAHTDTQYF.

Here the CDR3 reads CASSLAEIWDSQNTEAFF. The CDR3 DNA sequence: TGTGCCAGCAGCTTAGCGGAAATCTGGGACAGTCAGAACACTGAAGCTTTCTTT. The chain carries TRBV7-6 and TRBJ1-1, with 7 bases aligning to TRBD1. This CDR3 is 18 amino acids long. V gave up 0 bases and J gave up 1 base; unmatched junction bases: 11. CDR1 and CDR2 from the germline V gene are SGHVS and FNYEAQ.

The chain is built from TRBV18 and TRBJ2-7, with 10 bases identical to TRBD2. The ends lost 6 bases at V and 4 bases at J; junction bases unmatched: 9. The length of the CDR3 is 15 residues. The germline gives CDR1 KGHSH, CDR2 LQKENI. Written as DNA, the CDR3 is TGTGCCAGCTCCCAAACTAGCGGGGAAATTTACGAGCAGTACTTC. Residues: CASSQTSGEIYEQYF.

This rearrangement joins TRBV4-2 to TRBJ1-2; a weak D match, TRBD1 (5 bases). The germline V gene encodes CDR1 LGHNA and CDR2 YNFKEQ. The CDR3 has 14 residues. Trimming removed 3 bases from V and 2 bases from J, with 10 bases in between. CDR3 in DNA: TGTGCCAGCAGCCAGTCCAGGGAGAACTATGGCTACACCTTC. Its protein is CASSQSRENYGYTF.

The chain couples TRBV2 to TRBJ2-3; no reliable D call. Looked up from germline, CDR1 is SNHLY and CDR2 is FYNNEI. CDR3 size: 14 residues. Between the trimmed V and J ends, which lost 7 bases and 2 bases, there was a span of 13 bases. The CDR3: CASTFLDSTDTQYF. CDR3 coding DNA: TGTGCCAGCACCTTTCTAGACTCCACAGATACGCAGTATTTT.

V and J are TRBV18 and TRBJ1-1; D remains unclear. There are 13 residues in the CDR3. CDR1 and CDR2 (germline): KGHSH, LQKENI. The ends were cut back, 6 bases at V and 2 bases at J, with 10 bases in the middle. CDR3 residues: CASSPGLNTEAFF. In DNA form, the CDR3 reads TGTGCCAGCTCCCCGGGCCTCAACACTGAAGCTTTCTTT.

J is TRBJ1-1 and V is TRBV18; D not resolved. The V and J ends lost 5 bases and 1 base respectively, with 17 bases between them. CDR1 and CDR2 (germline): KGHSH, LQKENI. The CDR3 runs to 16 residues. The CDR3 loop reads CASSTRHGSGNTEAFF. DNA of the CDR3: TGTGCCAGCTCAACTCGCCACGGGTCGGGGAACACTGAAGCTTTCTTT.

This chain links TRBV9 with TRBJ2-3, with 12 bases identical to TRBD1. This CDR3 is 16 amino acids long. Trimming took 3 bases from V and 0 from J; bases not matched to a gene: 2. Germline values: CDR1 SGDLS, CDR2 YYNGEE. CDR3 sequence (DNA): TGTGCCAGCAGCGAGGGACAGGGGGCGAGCACAGATACGCAGTATTTT. Translated: CASSEGQGASTDTQYF.

The chain links TRBV2 to TRBJ1-5, with D possibly being TRBD1 (6 bases). This CDR3 has 14 amino acids. Per germline, CDR1 SNHLY and CDR2 FYNNEI. Trimming left V 10 bases short and J 1 base short, with 14 bases between. CDR3 region: CATARGGSNQPQHF. In DNA, the CDR3 is TGTGCCACCGCTCGAGGGGGGAGCAATCAGCCCCAGCATTTT.

V usage is TRBV5-4 and J usage is TRBJ2-1; 8 bases are a match to TRBD2. The CDR3 is 16 residues long. V shed 0 bases and J 8 bases; nucleotides not matched to a gene: 10. Germline V gene lookup returns CDR1 SGHNT and CDR2 YYREEE (reference sequence). The chain's CDR3 is CASSLVFPAGADEQFF. The CDR3 region has the DNA TGTGCCAGCAGCTTGGTGTTTCCAGCGGGGGCCGATGAGCAGTTCTTC.

The V and J genes are TRBV5-4 and TRBJ1-4; D is uncertain. This CDR3 region has 17 residues. Germline V gene data show CDR1 as SGHNT and CDR2 as YYREEE (reference sequence). V lost 1 base, J lost 0 bases, and 13 bases lay in between. The CDR3 nucleotides are TGTGCCAGCAGCTTGAGGTACGGCACCGCAACTAATGAAAAACTGTTTTTT. It is translated as CASSLRYGTATNEKLFF.

The rearrangement links TRBV29-1 to TRBJ2-5, with D perhaps matching TRBD1 (6 bases). V lost 6 bases and J 5 bases, leaving 16 bases between the germline ends. Germline V gene data show CDR1 as SQVTM and CDR2 as ANQGSEA. The CDR3 extends over 13 amino acids. The CDR3 protein is CSVGQGGSETQYF. In nucleotides, the CDR3 is TGCAGCGTCGGACAAGGGGGATCGGAGACCCAGTACTTC. The entire variable domain, with the rest obtained from reference TRBV29-1 and TRBJ2-5, is as follows: SAVISQKPSRDICQRGTSLTIQCQVDSQVTMMFWYRQQPGQSLTLIATANQGSEATYESGFVIDKFPISRPNLTFSTLTVSNMSPEDSSIYLCSVGQGGSETQYFGPGTRLLVL.

The chain combines TRBV18 with TRBJ2-1; 7 bases line up with TRBD1. CDR1 and CDR2 (germline): KGHSH, LQKENI. The ends lost 3 bases at V and 8 bases at J; junction bases unmatched: 16. The CDR3 has 17 amino acids. CDR3 amino acids: CASSPTPPTGASYEQFF. The CDR3 bases are TGTGCCAGCTCACCTACCCCCCCTACAGGGGCTTCGTATGAGCAGTTCTTC.

This clone has only one observation. The chain joins TRBV7-3 to TRBJ1-1; D is ambiguous. The CDR3 has 13 amino acids. The V end lost 5 bases, the J end lost 1 base, and 8 bases lay between the germline ends. Looked up from germline, CDR1 is SGHTA and CDR2 is FQGTGA. The CDR3 sequence: CASSLPPNTEAFF. As DNA, the CDR3 is TGTGCCAGCAGCCTCCCCCCGAACACTGAAGCTTTCTTT.

Here the CDR3 reads CASSRGDRSTDTQYF. The CDR3 region has the DNA TGTGCCAGCAGCAGAGGGGACAGAAGCACAGATACGCAGTATTTT. The rearrangement uses TRBV5-6 and TRBJ2-3; the match to TRBD1 covers 7 bases. V was clipped by 4 bases and J by 0 bases; unmatched bases: 5. Germline V gene sequence: CDR1 SGHDT, CDR2 YYEEEE. The CDR3 has 15 residues.

This clone was recorded a few times. The rearrangement uses TRBV2 and TRBJ2-3, with D tentatively TRBD2 (6 bases). Per the germline V gene, CDR1 is SNHLY and CDR2 is FYNNEI. V lost 6 bases and J lost 5, with 18 bases in between. This CDR3 region has 15 residues. The chain's CDR3 is CASSLVGGAGDTQYF. CDR3 coding DNA: TGTGCCAGCAGCTTAGTAGGCGGGGCAGGAGATACGCAGTATTTT.

The chain couples TRBV2 to TRBJ2-7, with D possibly being TRBD1 (6 bases). Per the germline V gene, CDR1 is SNHLY and CDR2 is FYNNEI. Trimming cost V 5 bases and J 3 bases, with 11 bases left between them. The CDR3 sequence is 13 residues long. The CDR3 reads CASSLRGNYEQYF. The CDR3 DNA sequence: TGTGCCAGCAGTTTAAGGGGGAACTACGAGCAGTACTTC. Full variable domain (outside the CDR3, taken from reference TRBV2 and TRBJ2-7): EPEVTQTPSHQVTQMGQEVILRCVPISNHLYFYWYRQILGQKVEFLVSFYNNEISEKSEIFDDQFSVERPDGSNFTLKIRSTKLEDSAMYFCASSLRGNYEQYFGPGTRLTVT.

To note about this clone: One end of the junction fails to match germline, which may point to a read error. This sequence joins TRBV7-7 and TRBJ1-1; D uncertain. CDR3 length: 13 residues. Germline V gene data show CDR1 as SSHAT and CDR2 as FNYEAQ (reference sequence). The CDR3 sequence: CASSLSGNTEAFF. The CDR3 DNA sequence: TGTGCTAGCAGCCTAAGTGGGAACACTGAAGCTTTCTTT.

This CDR3 is CASRRSGDTNEKLFF. The CDR3 nucleotides are TGTGCCAGCAGGAGATCAGGGGATACTAATGAAAAACTGTTTTTT. V usage is TRBV28 and J usage is TRBJ1-4; D is possibly TRBD1 (6 bases). Deletions cut 6 bases from V and 2 bases from J, with 13 bases between. The CDR3 has 15 residues. Germline-derived CDR1 and CDR2 are MDHEN and SYDVKM.

The J gene is TRBJ2-7, the V gene TRBV5-6, with D perhaps matching TRBD1 (6 bases). This CDR3 is 13 amino acids long. Germline V CDR1 and CDR2: SGHDT, YYEEEE. V shed 2 bases and J shed 5 bases, with 11 bases lying between them. The CDR3 region is CASSLQGRHEQYF. CDR3 DNA sequence: TGTGCCAGCAGCTTACAGGGACGCCACGAGCAGTACTTC.

The V and J genes are TRBV11-2 and TRBJ1-1; D call uncertain. The germline V and J ends were trimmed by 5 bases and 7 bases, with 8 bases remaining between them. Germline assignment: CDR1 SGHAT and CDR2 FQNNGV. This CDR3 has 11 residues. CDR3 bases: TGTGCCAGCAGCCCAGGAGGTGAAGCTTTCTTT. Its protein is CASSPGGEAFF.

The chain is built from TRBV19 and TRBJ1-2, with D maybe TRBD1 (6 bases). Germline loops: CDR1 LNHDA, CDR2 SQIVND (reference sequence). There are 16 residues in the CDR3. V lost 5 bases and J 4 bases, leaving 20 bases between the germline ends. In nucleotides, the CDR3 is TGTGCCAGTAGTCCCTACCACAGGGATGAAGGCTATGGCTACACCTTC. Protein sequence: CASSPYHRDEGYGYTF. Looking up the rest from reference TRBV19 and TRBJ1-2 gives the full variable domain: DGGITQSPKYLFRKEGQNVTLSCEQNLNHDAMYWYRQDPGQGLRLIYYSQIVNDFQKGDIAEGYSVSREKKESFPLTVTSAQKNPTAFYLCASSPYHRDEGYGYTFGSGTRLTVV.

The chain links TRBV7-9 to TRBJ2-2, with 11 bases matching TRBD1. The CDR3 consists of 19 residues. Looked up from germline, CDR1 is SEHNR and CDR2 is FQNEAQ (reference sequence). V was clipped by 5 bases and J by 5 bases; unmatched bases: 16. The CDR3: CASSRVGMWTGGETGELFF. The CDR3 DNA reads as TGTGCCAGCAGCCGCGTGGGGATGTGGACAGGGGGCGAGACCGGGGAGCTGTTTTTT.

CDR3 protein: CASSDSTSREQFF. The CDR3 nucleotides are TGTGCCAGCAGTGACTCAACTAGCCGTGAGCAGTTCTTC. The chain uses TRBV6-4 and TRBJ2-1; D possibly corresponds to TRBD2 (6 bases). The CDR3 consists of 13 residues. V shed 0 bases and J shed 9 bases, with 9 bases lying between them. Germline CDR1 is MRHNA and CDR2 is SNTAGT.

V gene TRBV4-1 combines with J gene TRBJ1-2; perhaps TRBD1 as D (5 bases). Germline-derived CDR1 and CDR2 are MGHRA and YSYEKL. The CDR3 loop spans 13 amino acids. Trimming cost V 4 bases and J 4 bases, with 10 bases left between them. Here the CDR3 DNA reads TGCGCCAGCAGCCGTCCGGACATCTATGGCTACACCTTC. This encodes CASSRPDIYGYTF.